A single sample gave rise to the 29 T cell receptor beta chains below, sequenced in a study of shared clonotypes between healthy human individuals. Profiled with immunoSEQ multiplex PCR; TCRdb holds only in-frame clones, not every one. The table lists about 2.1 million clones, around 93% of them singletons. Terminally differentiated effector memory CD45RA+ cells were excluded from the naive CD8 cells, which were CD45RO-negative and positively selected for CCR7. The material sequenced was naive CD8+ T cells from PBMCs. The receptor source for this set is a man between 18 and 29 years old in good health. Some clones in this sample may be carry-over from other donors' samples.

As regards this clone: Within the sample, other DNA sequences also encode this same CDR3. The J gene is TRBJ1-1, the V gene TRBV4-3; no definite D call. Germline V CDR1 and CDR2: LGHNA, YSLEER. Trimming stripped 0 bases from V and 0 bases from J, with 5 bases between. The CDR3 spans 14 residues. The CDR3 sequence is CASSQDSVNTEAFF. The CDR3 DNA follows: TGCGCCAGCAGCCAAGATTCCGTGAACACTGAAGCTTTCTTT.

The J gene is TRBJ2-5, the V gene TRBV27; 11 nucleotides match TRBD2. With 2 bases clipped from V and 4 bases from J, the junction kept 0 bases outside the gene matches. Per germline, CDR1 MNHEY and CDR2 SMNVEV (reference sequence). CDR3 size: 14 residues. CDR3 nucleotide sequence: TGTGCCAGCAGTTTAGGACTAGCGGGAGAGACCCAGTACTTC. This sequence encodes CASSLGLAGETQYF.

The CDR3 bases are TGCGCCAGCAGCCACGGGACTAGCGGGAGCACCGTCTACGAGCAGTACTTC. This gives the protein CASSHGTSGSTVYEQYF. V is TRBV4-1 and J is TRBJ2-7; 14 bases are a match to TRBD2. Germline loops: CDR1 MGHRA, CDR2 YSYEKL. J gave up 3 bases and V 3 bases, and 7 bases lay outside the gene matches. This CDR3 is 17 amino acids long.

This sequence joins TRBV9 and TRBJ1-3; D uncertain. Trimming cost V 4 bases and J 0 bases, with 8 bases left between them. Germline CDR1 and CDR2: SGDLS and YYNGEE. The CDR3 length is 14 residues. The CDR3 loop is CASSQPISGNTIYF. CDR3 in DNA: TGTGCCAGCAGCCAGCCAATCTCTGGAAACACCATATATTTT.

The V and J genes are TRBV5-5 and TRBJ2-7; D assignment may be TRBD1 or TRBD2 (6 bases each). Germline V CDR1 and CDR2: SGHKS, YYEKEE (reference sequence). Trimming pared 3 bases from V and 2 bases from J, leaving 9 bases between. The CDR3 has 13 amino acids. In DNA form, the CDR3 reads TGTGCCAGCAGCTGGGGGGCCACCTACGAGCAGTACTTC. It is translated as CASSWGATYEQYF.

This chain uses TRBV4-1 with TRBJ2-6; D is unresolved. The germline V and J ends were trimmed by 2 bases and 0 bases, with 17 bases remaining between them. The CDR3 sequence is 19 residues long. CDR1 MGHRA and CDR2 YSYEKL come from the germline V gene. This CDR3 is CASSQSQGGFVSGANVLTF. CDR3 nucleotides: TGCGCCAGCAGCCAATCCCAAGGCGGATTTGTCTCTGGGGCCAACGTCCTGACTTTC.

This chain connects TRBV29-1 to TRBJ2-7; perhaps TRBD2 as D (5 bases). Trimming shortened V by 5 bases and J by 2 bases, and 13 bases separated the two germline ends. Germline V gene lookup returns CDR1 SQVTM and CDR2 ANQGSEA. The CDR3 is 13 amino acids. CDR3 region: CSVLRTETYEQYF. The CDR3 DNA follows: TGCAGCGTTCTTAGGACTGAGACCTACGAGCAGTACTTC.

The rearrangement links TRBV7-8 to TRBJ1-3; D possibly corresponds to TRBD1 (5 bases). The germline V gene encodes CDR1 SGHVS and CDR2 FQNEAQ. This CDR3 region has 15 residues. Trimming stripped 3 bases from V and 0 bases from J, with 9 bases between. CDR3 amino acids: CASSLTDLSGNTIYF. The CDR3 DNA reads as TGTGCCAGCAGCTTGACAGATCTCTCTGGAAACACCATATATTTT.

The chain has TRBV9 and TRBJ2-1; D possibly corresponds to TRBD2 (6 bases). The CDR3 is 15 residues long. Between the trimmed V and J ends, which lost 3 bases and 9 bases, there was a span of 19 bases. Germline CDR1 SGDLS, CDR2 YYNGEE. This chain's CDR3 is CASSATGSPGGEQFF. Written as DNA, the CDR3 is TGTGCCAGCAGCGCCACCGGGAGCCCCGGCGGTGAGCAGTTCTTC.

This chain joins TRBV29-1 and TRBJ2-1; TRBD2 aligns across 7 bases. The germline V gene has CDR1 SQVTM and CDR2 ANQGSEA. V lost 6 bases, J lost 12 bases, and 8 bases stayed unmatched. The CDR3 has 11 amino acids. The CDR3 DNA sequence: TGCAGCGTAGCAAGCGGGATAGGGCAGTTCTTC. It specifies CSVASGIGQFF.

The rearrangement joins TRBV5-1 to TRBJ2-7; 7 bases match TRBD2. V dropped 4 bases and J dropped 3; count of bases not matched to a gene: 7. The germline V gene has CDR1 SGHRS and CDR2 YFSETQ. CDR3 length: 14 amino acids. CDR3 coding DNA: TGCGCCAGCAGCACATTTGGCGGGGGCTACGAGCAGTACTTC. Its translation: CASSTFGGGYEQYF.

The chain recombines TRBV6-5 with TRBJ2-3; D gene uncertain. Per germline, CDR1 MNHEY and CDR2 SVGAGI. This CDR3 comprises 14 residues. V shed 2 bases and J shed 2 bases, with 8 bases lying between them. The CDR3 is CASSYVQDTDTQYF. CDR3 DNA: TGTGCCAGCAGTTACGTGCAGGACACAGATACGCAGTATTTT.

CDR3: CASRSYGGNEKLFF. The CDR3 bases are TGTGCCAGCAGGAGTTACGGGGGGAATGAAAAACTGTTTTTT. The chain employs TRBV27 and TRBJ1-4; the D gene is possibly TRBD1 (5 bases). CDR3 length: 14 residues. Germline assignment: CDR1 MNHEY and CDR2 SMNVEV (reference sequence). V gave up 6 bases and J gave up 5 bases, with 13 bases separating them.

This sequence joins TRBV2 and TRBJ2-5, with 7 bases fitting TRBD2. Looked up from germline, CDR1 is SNHLY and CDR2 is FYNNEI. Germline trimming cut 2 bases from V and 2 bases from J; bases unmatched to any gene: 5. This CDR3 has 15 residues. CDR3 protein: CASSEWREGQETQYF. The CDR3 DNA is TGTGCCAGCAGTGAATGGAGGGAGGGACAAGAGACCCAGTACTTC.

The J gene is TRBJ2-7, the V gene TRBV11-2, with D perhaps TRBD1 or TRBD2 (5 bases each). The ends were cut back, 5 bases at V and 9 bases at J, with 26 bases in the middle. This CDR3 is built from 16 residues. CDR1 and CDR2 from the germline V gene are SGHAT and FQNNGV. The CDR3 loop is CASSHVGQGGWSGQYF. The CDR3 nucleotides read TGTGCCAGCAGCCACGTCGGGCAGGGCGGGTGGTCAGGGCAGTACTTC. Supplemented by reference TRBV11-2 and TRBJ2-7, the full variable domain reads EAGVAQSPRYKIIEKRQSVAFWCNPISGHATLYWYQQILGQGPKLLIQFQNNGVVDDSQLPKDRFSAERLKGVDSTLKIQPAKLEDSAVYLCASSHVGQGGWSGQYFGPGTRLTVT.

The V call is TRBV14, the J call TRBJ2-2; D not resolved. CDR1 and CDR2 from the germline V gene are SGHDN and FVKESK. Trimming removed 5 bases from V and 4 bases from J, with 20 bases in between. The CDR3 length is 17 residues. CDR3 residues: CASSAQTSGTITGELFF. CDR3 DNA sequence: TGTGCCAGCAGCGCCCAAACATCAGGAACCATCACCGGGGAGCTGTTTTTT.

The genes are TRBV5-6 and TRBJ2-3, with 9 bases identical to TRBD1. Germline CDR1 is SGHDT and CDR2 is YYEEEE. Unmatched junction bases numbered 12, after V lost 4 bases and J lost 0 bases. This CDR3 has 18 amino acids. In nucleotides, the CDR3 is TGTGCCAGCAGCCACGGGACAGGGATTATCCCTAGCACAGATACGCAGTATTTT. It codes for CASSHGTGIIPSTDTQYF. Full variable domain (missing parts from reference TRBV5-6 and TRBJ2-3): DAGVTQSPTHLIKTRGQQVTLRCSPKSGHDTVSWYQQALGQGPQFIFQYYEEEERQRGNFPDRFSGHQFPNYSSELNVNALLLGDSALYLCASSHGTGIIPSTDTQYFGPGTRLTVL.

The rearrangement links TRBV10-2 to TRBJ2-2; D gene uncertain. Per germline, CDR1 WSHSY and CDR2 SAAADI. CDR3 size: 16 residues. V was trimmed by 0 bases and J by 1 base, leaving 9 bases between them. Written as DNA, the CDR3 is TGCGCCAGCAGTGAGTCGTCAGGTTTGAACACCGGGGAGCTGTTTTTT. Translating gives CASSESSGLNTGELFF.

The chain couples TRBV13 to TRBJ2-1; TRBD1 agrees at 10 bases. This CDR3 has 14 residues. V gave up 5 bases and J gave up 7 bases; unmatched junction bases: 5. From germline, CDR1 is PRHDT and CDR2 FYEKMQ (reference sequence). This chain's CDR3 is CASSPRTGGNEQFF. Written as DNA, the CDR3 is TGTGCCAGCAGCCCGCGGACAGGGGGAAATGAGCAGTTCTTC.

The chain has TRBV27 and TRBJ2-4, with D perhaps given as TRBD1 or TRBD2 (5 bases each). This CDR3 spans 14 amino acids. The germline gives CDR1 MNHEY, CDR2 SMNVEV (reference sequence). V was trimmed by 2 bases and J by 4 bases, leaving 9 bases between them. CDR3 region: CASSLGGKKNIQYF. The CDR3 DNA follows: TGTGCCAGCAGTTTAGGGGGTAAGAAAAACATTCAGTACTTC.

The chain links TRBV27 to TRBJ2-1, with 10 bases fitting TRBD2. Germline CDR1 is MNHEY and CDR2 is SMNVEV (reference sequence). Trimming at V came to 6 bases and at J to 4 bases, leaving 9 bases not matched to a gene. The CDR3 is 16 residues long. CDR3 in amino acids: CASSTSAGGSYNEQFF. The CDR3 region has the DNA TGTGCCAGCAGCACATCAGCGGGGGGGTCATACAATGAGCAGTTCTTC.

This chain connects TRBV11-2 to TRBJ2-7; 14 bases map to TRBD2. Germline loops: CDR1 SGHAT, CDR2 FQNNGV. V lost 5 bases, J lost 2 bases, and 11 bases stayed unmatched. There are 18 residues in the CDR3. CDR3 protein: CASSNPGLAGERAYEQYF. The DNA for the CDR3 is TGTGCCAGCAGCAATCCGGGACTAGCGGGGGAAAGGGCCTACGAGCAGTACTTC.

The chain has TRBV6-1 and TRBJ2-1; 7 bases are a match to TRBD2. Germline V CDR1 and CDR2: MNHNS, SASEGT. The J segment lost 5 bases and the V segment lost 6 bases, leaving 10 bases of the junction unmatched. CDR3 size: 15 residues. CDR3 nucleotide sequence: TGTGCCAGCAGAGAAAGGGGACTAACTAACAATGAGCAGTTCTTC. This sequence encodes CASRERGLTNNEQFF.

The rearrangement joins TRBV25-1 to TRBJ1-5; D not certain. The CDR3 consists of 14 residues. CDR1 is MGHDK, CDR2 SYGVNS, per germline. V was shortened by 3 bases and J by 1 base, with 7 bases between the two germline ends. The CDR3 spells CASSDPGSNQPQHF. CDR3 DNA sequence: TGTGCCAGCAGTGATCCGGGGAGCAATCAGCCCCAGCATTTT.

This rearrangement joins TRBV7-8 to TRBJ2-7, with a tentative D call TRBD2 (6 bases). Trimming pared 0 bases from V and 3 bases from J, leaving 24 bases between. Germline CDR1 reads SGHVS; CDR2 reads FQNEAQ. The CDR3 totals 19 residues. Written as DNA, the CDR3 is TGTGCCAGCAGCTTAGCCTTTATCGGTCTCCGGGGGACCAACTACGAGCAGTACTTC. Encoded protein: CASSLAFIGLRGTNYEQYF.

This clone was seen once. The genes are TRBV15 and TRBJ2-3; 8 nucleotides align to TRBD1. The germline CDR1 and CDR2 sequences are LNHNV and YYDKDF (reference sequence). This CDR3 comprises 17 residues. V was clipped by 11 bases and J by 0 bases; unmatched bases: 16. CDR3 bases: TGTGCCCTCAGGGGGCGCTCGGATCTTTTCAGCACAGATACGCAGTATTTT. Protein: CALRGRSDLFSTDTQYF.

This chain joins TRBV7-6 and TRBJ2-1; 14 nucleotides align to TRBD2. J lost 10 bases, V lost 8 bases, and 4 bases had no gene match. The CDR3 loop spans 13 amino acids. In germline, CDR1 is SGHVS, CDR2 FNYEAQ. CDR3 nucleotide sequence: TGTGCCAGCGGGACTAGCGGGAGCTGGGAGCAGTTCTTC. It encodes CASGTSGSWEQFF.

CDR3 in amino acids: CASSGGTGGRWETQYF. In DNA form, the CDR3 reads TGTGCCAGCAGTGGCGGGACAGGGGGGAGGTGGGAGACCCAGTACTTC. The gene calls are TRBV6-1 and TRBJ2-5; 11 nucleotides agree with TRBD1. The germline V gene has CDR1 MNHNS and CDR2 SASEGT. The CDR3 spans 16 residues. Trimming removed 4 bases from V and 5 bases from J; junction bases left unmatched: 9.

CDR3 in amino acids: CASSLVRRAGANVLTF. The CDR3 nucleotides read TGTGCCAGCAGCTTAGTTCGCAGGGCTGGGGCCAACGTCCTGACTTTC. The rearrangement joins TRBV7-9 to TRBJ2-6; possibly TRBD1 for D (5 bases). The V and J ends lost 1 base and 2 bases respectively, with 9 bases between them. The CDR3 contains 16 residues. Germline values: CDR1 SEHNR, CDR2 FQNEAQ (reference sequence).